This record looks at one TCR beta chain sequence and its context. Its antigen is unknown. These data are taken from a study of CD4 T cells in relation to SARS-CoV-2 and coronaviruses. The wider study: Controls used an HIV-1 Nef peptide pool or no peptide.

Sequenced by immunoSEQ multiplex PCR; TCRdb stores in-frame clones only, minus some. The sample has roughly 31,000 clones, 60% to 80% seen once. CDR3 length: 14 amino acids. Per the germline V gene, CDR1 is SGHTS and CDR2 is YDEGEE. V lost 3 bases and J lost 11, with 20 bases in between. Unexposed donor CD4+ T cells date from about 2010-2018, before the COVID-19 pandemic. CD4+ T cells were isolated from the cells after nine to eleven days of culture. Sequencing used CD4+ T cells from PBMCs, cultured in vitro. This receptor was taken from a human donor in good health. This chain connects TRBV5-8 to TRBJ2-5; maybe TRBD2 (6 bases). The CDR3 here is CASSSVGTPFPQYF. The DNA of the CDR3 is TGTGCCAGCAGCTCCGTAGGGACTCCTTTCCCTCAGTACTTC. The full variable domain, rest sourced from reference TRBV5-8 and TRBJ2-5, is EAGVTQSPTHLIKTRGQQATLRCSPISGHTSVYWYQQALGLGLQFLLWYDEGEERNRGNFPPRFSGRQFPNYSSELNVNALELEDSALYLCASSSVGTPFPQYFGPGTRLLVL.